A single sample is the source of the 7 T cell receptor beta chains below, sequenced in a study of regulatory T cells in long-lasting Graves disease. Time point of the sample: newly diagnosed GD, antithyroid drugs for less than 3 months. Following extraction of RNA from PBMCs, that RNA was used to make the TCR library. Arm-PCR of CDR3 regions with iRepertoire HTBI primers generated TCR beta libraries. TCRdb reanalysed the multiplex PCR reads using MiXCR and keeps one entry per CDR3 protein. The profile shows roughly 430,000 distinct CDR3 sequences, 15% to 20% of them singletons. The same sample was also used in a study of T cells in Graves' hyperthyroidism and ophthalmopathy.

Sequencing was performed on peripheral blood mononuclear cells (PBMCs), taken at new diagnosis, from a patient treated with antithyroid drugs. These receptors were taken from a young woman with Graves disease.

This clonotype was observed at least ten times. The chain recombines TRBV11-2 with TRBJ2-1, with 8 positions matching TRBD2. V dropped 2 bases and J dropped 5; count of bases not matched to a gene: 11. The germline V gene encodes CDR1 SGHAT and CDR2 FQNNGV. The CDR3 is 17 residues long. CDR3 protein: CASSLFPRAGANNEQFF. The CDR3 DNA follows: TGTGCCAGCAGCTTATTTCCCCGAGCGGGAGCCAACAATGAGCAGTTCTTC.

This clonotype was counted at least ten times. The chain couples TRBV27 to TRBJ2-1; possible D gene TRBD1, 5 bases. The V gene's germline CDR1 is MNHEY and CDR2 SMNVEV (reference sequence). There are 12 residues in the CDR3. Between the trimmed V and J ends, which lost 3 bases and 9 bases, there was a span of 9 bases. The CDR3 reads CASSFRVGEQFF. The CDR3 bases are TGTGCCAGCAGTTTCAGGGTTGGTGAGCAGTTCTTC.

The V and J genes are TRBV5-1 and TRBJ1-2; 7 nucleotides align to TRBD1. This CDR3 contains 15 residues. The trim removed 0 bases at V and 3 bases at J, leaving 5 bases unmatched. Germline V gene lookup returns CDR1 SGHRS and CDR2 YFSETQ. In DNA, the CDR3 is TGCGCCAGCAGCTTGGCCCGAGGGGGCGACTATGGCTACACCTTC. It translates to CASSLARGGDYGYTF.

This chain joins TRBV10-3 and TRBJ2-7; D not resolved. V lost 0 bases, J lost 3 bases, and 9 bases lay in between. The CDR3 contains 14 residues. Germline V gene lookup returns CDR1 ENHRY and CDR2 SYGVKD. This chain's CDR3 is CAISESSAFYEQYF. CDR3 sequence (DNA): TGTGCCATCAGTGAGTCGAGCGCGTTCTACGAGCAGTACTTC.

The J gene is TRBJ1-1, the V gene TRBV11-2; no clear D. The V gene's germline CDR1 is SGHAT and CDR2 FQNNGV. The CDR3 runs to 13 residues. V was trimmed by 7 bases and J by 4 bases, leaving 13 bases between them. The DNA of the CDR3 is TGTGCCAGCACCCTCACAGTGAGCACTGAAGCTTTCTTT. Its protein is CASTLTVSTEAFF.

This rearrangement joins TRBV30 to TRBJ2-7, with no clear D. Per the germline V gene, CDR1 is GTSNPN and CDR2 is SVGIG (reference sequence). V was pared by 5 bases and J by 2 bases, with 10 bases between. The CDR3 is 12 residues long. CDR3 sequence (DNA): TGTGCCTGGCATGGGTCAACCTACGAGCAGTACTTC. Its protein is CAWHGSTYEQYF.

This clonotype was counted ten times or more. The V call is TRBV28, the J call TRBJ1-4; no firm D call. The CDR3 loop spans 12 amino acids. CDR1 is MDHEN, CDR2 SYDVKM, per germline. Trimming removed 8 bases from V and 8 bases from J, with 12 bases in between. The chain's CDR3 is CASHSIEEKLFF. CDR3 nucleotide sequence: TGTGCCAGCCACTCCATCGAGGAAAAACTGTTTTTT. The whole variable domain, remainder taken from reference TRBV28 and TRBJ1-4, is DVKVTQSSRYLVKRTGEKVFLECVQDMDHENMFWYRQDPGLGLRLIYFSYDVKMKEKGDIPEGYSVSREKKERFSLILESASTNQTSMYLCASHSIEEKLFFGSGTQLSVL.